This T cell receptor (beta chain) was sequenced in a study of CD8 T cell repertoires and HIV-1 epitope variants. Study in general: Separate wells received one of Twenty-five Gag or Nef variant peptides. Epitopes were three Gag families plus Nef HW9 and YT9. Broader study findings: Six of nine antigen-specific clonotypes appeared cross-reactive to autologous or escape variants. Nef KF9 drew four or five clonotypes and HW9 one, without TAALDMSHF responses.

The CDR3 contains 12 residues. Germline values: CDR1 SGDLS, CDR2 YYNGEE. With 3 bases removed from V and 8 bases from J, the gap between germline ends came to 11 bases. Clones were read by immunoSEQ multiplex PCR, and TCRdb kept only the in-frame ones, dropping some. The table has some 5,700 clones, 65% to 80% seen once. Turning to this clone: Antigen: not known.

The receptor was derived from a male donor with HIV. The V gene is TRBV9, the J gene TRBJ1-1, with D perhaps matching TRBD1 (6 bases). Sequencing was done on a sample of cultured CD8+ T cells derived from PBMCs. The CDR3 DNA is TGTGCCAGCAGCGAACAGGGTACGGAAGCTTTCTTT. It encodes CASSEQGTEAFF. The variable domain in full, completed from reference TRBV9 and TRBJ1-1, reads DSGVTQTPKHLITATGQRVTLRCSPRSGDLSVYWYQQSLDQGLQFLIQYYNGEERAKGNILERFSAQQFPDLHSELNLSSLELGDSALYFCASSEQGTEAFFGQGTRLTVV.